This TCR beta chain was obtained from a study of tumor and adjacent non-tumor tissue in lung cancer. Comments on this clonotype: One end of the junction does not line up with germline, which may come from a read error.

No cell sorting was done before RNA was extracted from the tissue. This CDR3 contains 15 residues. A modified ARM-PCR protocol with three rounds of nested PCR amplified TCRbeta. Each CDR3 protein gets one entry after TCRdb re-called the multiplex PCR reads with MiXCR. The table lists around 210,000 distinct CDR3 sequences, less than 80% of them singletons, with approximately 25% in the top ten. Sequenced: lung tumor tissue. The chain combines TRBV12-3 or TRBV12-4 with TRBJ1-5, with D perhaps TRBD1 (5 bases). This TCR derives from a man aged 55 to 69 with non-small cell lung cancer. CDR3 protein: CANSFGGATDRPQHF. The CDR3 DNA reads as TGTGCCAACAGTTTTGGGGGAGCGACGGATCGGCCCCAACATTTT.